The clone carrying this T cell receptor beta chain appeared a single time. Antigen unknown. Germline CDR1 and CDR2: SQVTM and ANQGSEA. The germline V and J ends were trimmed by 7 bases and 2 bases, with 17 bases remaining between them. CDR3 length equals 14 residues. This sample was taken from a study of T cell responses to AZD1222 COVID-19 vaccine. The table came from immunoSEQ multiplex PCR; TCRdb's copy has only in-frame clones and leaves some out. The sample lists approximately 120,000 clones; 93% were seen once. Study observations and caveats: Repertoire sampling occurred only after the peak T cell response.

The receptor was derived from an adult in good health. The rearrangement joins TRBV29-1 to TRBJ1-2; a weak D match, TRBD1 (6 bases). The specimen was peripheral blood, collected on day 0 of AZD1222 vaccination. CDR3 sequence: CSALNRDSNYGYTF. In DNA, the CDR3 is TGCAGCGCCCTAAACAGGGATTCCAACTATGGCTACACCTTC.